Below, 21 T cell receptor beta chains from the same sample are listed, as sequenced in a study of blood T cells in healthy people across ages. Combining a sample-barcoded 5' primer with a J-beta primer mix, a second PCR ran for 7 to 11 cycles. TCRdb itself ran the 5' RACE reads through MiXCR, one entry per CDR3 protein. The data contain about 720,000 distinct CDR3 sequences, 22% of them singletons. Specimen: blood. The receptor set was obtained from a man aged 65 to 85 in good health.

In its sample, this clonotype was seen many times. The CDR3 nucleotides are TGTGCCAGCAGTTGGACAGCCAACACCGGGGAGCTGTTTTTT. Translation gives CASSWTANTGELFF. The chain uses TRBV27 and TRBJ2-2; weak D call: TRBD1 (6 bases). The germline gives CDR1 MNHEY, CDR2 SMNVEV (reference sequence). Trimming took 4 bases from V and 2 from J, leaving 8 bases between them. CDR3 length equals 14 residues.

This sequence joins TRBV6-5 and TRBJ2-7; TRBD1 matches 7 bases. The germline gives CDR1 MNHEY, CDR2 SVGAGI. This CDR3 spans 14 amino acids. The CDR3 loop reads CAGSSQGNPYEQYV. The DNA for the CDR3 is TGTGCCGGCAGCTCACAGGGGAACCCCTACGAGCAGTACGTC.

The V gene is TRBV28, the J gene TRBJ2-5, with D possibly matching TRBD1 (6 bases). Germline CDR1 and CDR2: MDHEN and SYDVKM. V was pared by 7 bases and J by 2 bases, with 8 bases between. The CDR3 runs 12 residues. The CDR3 loop is CASNQGQETQYF. CDR3 nucleotide sequence: TGTGCCAGCAACCAGGGGCAAGAGACCCAGTACTTC.

The chain carries TRBV7-2 and TRBJ2-3; tentatively, D is TRBD1 (5 bases). Per germline, CDR1 SGHTA and CDR2 FQGNSA. The V end lost 1 base, the J end lost 5 bases, and 10 bases lay between the germline ends. The CDR3 runs 14 residues. The CDR3 nucleotides are TGTGCCAGCAGCTTAGTCAGGGCTGGAGATACGCAGTATTTT. Translating gives CASSLVRAGDTQYF.

This clonotype was detected only a few times. The chain joins TRBV6-5 to TRBJ2-7; D remains unclear. V dropped 9 bases and J dropped 4 bases, with 25 bases sitting between them. The germline gives CDR1 MNHEY, CDR2 SVGAGI. This CDR3 region has 16 residues. CDR3 nucleotide sequence: TGTGCCAGTTCCCGCGGTGCTGGCGGCGCTGAGTACGAGCAGTACGTC. Amino acids: CASSRGAGGAEYEQYV.

The table lists this clonotype with a few counts. Its ends do not fully match the called genes, so a read error is possible. The chain carries TRBV20-1 and TRBJ2-2, with TRBD1 identical over 7 bases. The CDR3 contains 16 residues. Germline V gene lookup returns CDR1 DFQATT and CDR2 SNEGSKA (reference sequence). DNA of the CDR3: TGCAGTGCAAGAGTGGGACAGACAATTAACACCGGGGAGCTGTTTTTT. It specifies CSARVGQTINTGELFF.

This clonotype has a handful of counts. The chain joins TRBV20-1 to TRBJ1-6; 9 bases map to TRBD1. Trimming took 0 bases from V and 0 from J; bases not matched to a gene: 15. In germline, CDR1 is DFQATT, CDR2 SNEGSKA (reference sequence). The CDR3 runs 21 residues. Written as DNA, the CDR3 is TGCAGTGCTAGAGATACATTCGGGACAGGGAAACAAAGCTCCTATAATTCACCCCTCCACTTT. Translation: CSARDTFGTGKQSSYNSPLHF.

This chain uses TRBV2 with TRBJ1-1; D call uncertain. Germline lookup yields CDR1 SNHLY and CDR2 FYNNEI. The CDR3 is made up of 14 amino acids. V dropped 5 bases and J dropped 4 bases, with 14 bases sitting between them. This CDR3 reads CASSSSSGITEAFF. The CDR3 DNA is TGTGCCAGCAGTTCATCATCAGGCATCACTGAAGCTTTCTTT. Drawing the rest from reference TRBV2 and TRBJ1-1, the complete variable domain is EPEVTQTPSHQVTQMGQEVILRCVPISNHLYFYWYRQILGQKVEFLVSFYNNEISEKSEIFDDQFSVERPDGSNFTLKIRSTKLEDSAMYFCASSSSSGITEAFFGQGTRLTVV.

This clonotype has a handful of counts. The chain has TRBV5-1 and TRBJ1-1; D remains ambiguous. CDR1 and CDR2 (germline): SGHRS, YFSETQ. V lost 0 bases and J 5 bases, leaving 11 bases between the germline ends. This CDR3 has 14 residues. The CDR3 reads CASSLENMGTEAFF. The CDR3 DNA is TGCGCCAGCAGCTTGGAAAATATGGGAACTGAAGCTTTCTTT.

The rearrangement links TRBV10-3 to TRBJ2-5; D not certain. V lost 0 bases and J 2 bases, leaving 10 bases between the germline ends. CDR1 and CDR2 (germline): ENHRY, SYGVKD. The CDR3 is 15 residues long. The CDR3 bases are TGTGCCATCAGTGAGTCGTTGTCAGGACAAGAGACCCAGTACTTC. Translated: CAISESLSGQETQYF.

V usage is TRBV12-3 or TRBV12-4 and J usage is TRBJ1-5, with D possibly TRBD1 on 5 matching bases. Trimming left V 6 bases short and J 6 bases short, with 12 bases between. The CDR3 sequence is 13 residues long. In DNA, the CDR3 is TGTGCCAGCAGGGGACTGGTGGGTCAGCCCCAGCATTTT. Amino acid sequence: CASRGLVGQPQHF.

This clonotype was picked up many times. The chain recombines TRBV20-1 with TRBJ2-1; D may be TRBD2 (5 bases). In germline, CDR1 is DFQATT, CDR2 SNEGSKA (reference sequence). Trimming left V 0 bases short and J 10 bases short, with 13 bases between. The CDR3 covers 13 residues. The CDR3 DNA sequence: TGCAGTGCTAGAGATTCCCTAGCACGGGAGCAGTTCTTC. Protein sequence: CSARDSLAREQFF.

The genes are TRBV10-3 and TRBJ2-3; 10 bases map to TRBD2. CDR1 and CDR2 from the germline V gene are ENHRY and SYGVKD. J gave up 6 bases and V 5 bases, and 11 bases lay outside the gene matches. CDR3 size: 16 residues. The CDR3, as DNA: TGTGCCATCAGTCCGACTAGCGGGCGCCCTGTGGATACGCAGTATTTT. Encoded protein: CAISPTSGRPVDTQYF.

The sample holds a few counts of this clonotype. J is TRBJ2-1 and V is TRBV6-2 or TRBV6-3; the match to TRBD2 covers 9 bases. Per the germline V gene, CDR1 is MNHEY and CDR2 is SVGEGT. The ends lost 3 bases at V and 7 bases at J; junction bases unmatched: 4. This CDR3 has 14 amino acids. For the CDR3, the DNA is TGTGCCAGCAGTTATCCTAGCGGGAAGAATGAGCAGTTCTTC. It codes for CASSYPSGKNEQFF.

The chain is built from TRBV29-1 and TRBJ2-2; 9 nucleotides agree with TRBD1. CDR3 size: 15 residues. From germline, CDR1 is SQVTM and CDR2 ANQGSEA. V lost 6 bases to trimming and J lost 6 bases; unmatched junction nucleotides: 11. CDR3 bases: TGCAGCGTGAGGGGTTGGACAGGGGAACCCGGGGAGCTGTTTTTT. This translates into CSVRGWTGEPGELFF.

In its sample, this clonotype was seen many times. The chain combines TRBV27 with TRBJ2-7; 7 nucleotides match TRBD1. The end of the DNA is better explained by TRBJ2-1, so the J call may be wrong. Germline V gene lookup returns CDR1 MNHEY and CDR2 SMNVEV (reference sequence). CDR3 length: 16 amino acids. CDR3 amino acids: CASSSGTGARVHEQFF. In nucleotides, the CDR3 is TGTGCCAGCAGTTCCGGAACAGGGGCAAGGGTACATGAGCAGTTCTTC.

The genes are TRBV10-3 and TRBJ2-5; the D gene could be TRBD1 or TRBD2 (5 bases each). The J call may be in error: the DNA end matches TRBJ2-7 better. The CDR3 loop spans 13 amino acids. From germline, CDR1 is ENHRY and CDR2 SYGVKD. The CDR3 reads CAISGDGTYEQYV. Written as DNA, the CDR3 is TGTGCCATCAGTGGGGACGGGACCTACGAGCAGTACGTC.

This clonotype has only a few counts. The chain recombines TRBV7-8 with TRBJ1-5; maybe TRBD1 (5 bases). Germline CDR1 is SGHVS and CDR2 is FQNEAQ. This CDR3 region has 13 residues. V was shortened by 5 bases and J by 3 bases, with 8 bases between the two germline ends. CDR3 residues: CASSKDTNQPQHF. The CDR3, as DNA: TGTGCCAGCAGCAAGGACACCAATCAGCCCCAGCATTTT.

A single count supports this clonotype. The chain uses TRBV25-1 and TRBJ1-3; D ambiguous. Looked up from germline, CDR1 is MGHDK and CDR2 is SYGVNS. The CDR3 is 13 residues long. With 5 bases removed from V and 0 bases from J, the gap between germline ends came to 5 bases. This CDR3 is CASSKPSGNTIYF. CDR3 nucleotide sequence: TGTGCCAGCAGTAAACCCTCTGGAAACACCATATATTTT.

J is TRBJ2-1 and V is TRBV5-1, with a possible D match to TRBD2 (6 bases). The V gene lost 6 bases and the J gene lost 5 bases, with 18 bases spanning the gap. Germline loops: CDR1 SGHRS, CDR2 YFSETQ. The CDR3 runs to 15 residues. CDR3 nucleotide sequence: TGCGCCAGCACCACACCGGGGCGGGGACACAATGAGCAGTTCTTC. It is translated as CASTTPGRGHNEQFF.

The chain employs TRBV12-3 or TRBV12-4 and TRBJ2-1, with a tentative D call TRBD1 (6 bases). Trimming removed 6 bases at V and 0 bases at J, with 12 bases between. This CDR3 spans 15 amino acids. The CDR3 loop reads CASREDRSSYNEQFF. CDR3 nucleotides: TGTGCCAGCAGAGAGGACAGAAGCTCCTACAATGAGCAGTTCTTC.